This T cell receptor (beta chain) was recorded in a study of cytomegalovirus exposure and HLA in healthy donors. Vbeta (60) and Jbeta (13) primers were used in the PCR. Only in-frame clones appear in the TCRdb table, and some are missing; sequencing was by immunoSEQ multiplex PCR. The top ten clones hold around 1.5% of a sample with about 160,000 clones, around four fifths of them seen once. V was clipped by 2 bases and J by 5 bases, with 13 bases between them. Germline lookup yields CDR1 PRHDT and CDR2 FYEKMQ (reference sequence). The CDR3 totals 14 residues. Sequences were obtained from PBMCs. This sequence joins TRBV13 and TRBJ2-7, with a possible D match to TRBD2 (5 bases). The source is a woman in her 30s in good health and CMV-seronegative. CDR3 region: CASSLSGEKNEQYF. CDR3 nucleotides: TGTGCCAGCAGCTTATCCGGGGAGAAGAACGAGCAGTACTTC.